This T cell receptor beta chain was identified in a study of vaccination effects on CD4 cells after COVID-19. Whole-study findings and limits: At late timepoints after vaccination, vaccine- and infection-induced clones shrank markedly.

The culture ran for approximately 10 days, and then CD4+ T cells were isolated. The participants, recipients of two vaccine doses, got either BNT162b2 or mRNA-1273. Sequencing was performed with immunoSEQ multiplex PCR; in TCRdb, only in-frame clones are kept and a portion is missing. Of about 40,000 clones listed, about 63% are singletons. Concerning this clone itself: The antigen is unknown.

CDR3 length: 12 residues. V lost 4 bases and J lost 8, with 11 bases in between. CDR1 and CDR2 (germline): GTSNPN, SVGIG (reference sequence). The source is a human donor who received a COVID-19 vaccine. The chain employs TRBV30 and TRBJ1-4; no reliable D call. The source material was CD4+ T cells from PBMCs cultured without peptide, sampled after COVID-19 vaccination. Here the CDR3 DNA reads TGTGCCTGGAATCCGGGCCACGAAAAACTGTTTTTT. Encoded protein: CAWNPGHEKLFF.